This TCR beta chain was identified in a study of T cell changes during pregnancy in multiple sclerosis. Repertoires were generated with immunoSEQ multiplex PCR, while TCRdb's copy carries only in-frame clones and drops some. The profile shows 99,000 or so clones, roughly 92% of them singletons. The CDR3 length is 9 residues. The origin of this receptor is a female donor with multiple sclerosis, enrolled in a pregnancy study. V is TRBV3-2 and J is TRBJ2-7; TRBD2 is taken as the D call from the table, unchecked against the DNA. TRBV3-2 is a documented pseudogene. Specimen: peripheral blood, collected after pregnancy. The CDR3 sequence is CASSPRVHF. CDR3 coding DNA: TGTGCCAGCAGCCCCCGCGTGCACTTC.